A selection of T cell receptor beta chains follows, all from one sample in a study of blood T cells in healthy people across ages. TCRdb independently ran MiXCR on the 5' RACE reads; one entry per CDR3 protein. The data show about 770,000 distinct CDR3 sequences, 44% seen once. The sample was blood. The receptors here all came from a man aged 55 to 70 in good health. Both conserved end residues are part of each CDR3. A D gene is named only where the DNA matches it firmly. Rows may omit the clone size; those that give it use once, few, many or a size class.

-,TRBV25-1,TRBJ1-2,-,CASSPHDQGSLNYGYTF,TGTGCCAGCAGTCCCCACGATCAGGGGTCCCTTAACTATGGCTACACCTTC
few,TRBV29-1,TRBJ2-3,-,CSVEDPIATDTQYF,TGCAGCGTTGAAGATCCGATAGCCACAGATACGCAGTATTTT
-,TRBV6-2/TRBV6-3,TRBJ2-5,-,CASSSRRIQETQYF,TGTGCCAGCAGCTCGAGACGAATACAAGAGACCCAGTACTTC
-,TRBV7-2,TRBJ2-7,-,CASSLGQVKRDEQYF,TGTGCCAGCAGCTTAGGACAGGTGAAACGGGACGAGCAGTACTTC
few,TRBV12-3/TRBV12-4,TRBJ2-3,-,CASSSGVGITDTQYF,TGTGCCAGCAGTTCAGGGGTGGGGATCACAGATACGCAGTATTTT
-,TRBV5-1,TRBJ1-6,-,CASVLMADSPLHF,TGCGCCAGCGTCCTAATGGCGGACTCACCCCTCCACTTT
-,TRBV20-1,TRBJ2-7,-,CSARARRYEQYF,TGCAGTGCTAGAGCGCGCCGCTACGAGCAGTACTTC
-,TRBV6-6,TRBJ1-1,TRBD1,CAIRAPDRVDTEAFF,TGTGCCATCCGTGCACCCGACAGGGTAGACACTGAAGCTTTCTTT
few,TRBV27,TRBJ2-1,TRBD2,CASNPSGVGNEQFF,TGTGCCAGCAATCCTAGCGGGGTGGGCAATGAGCAGTTCTTC
-,TRBV4-3,TRBJ2-7,-,CASSPGFAYEQYF,TGCGCCAGCAGCCCAGGATTTGCGTACGAGCAGTACTTC
few,TRBV28,TRBJ1-2,-,CASSLIGGARNYGYTF,TGTGCCAGCAGTTTAATCGGGGGCGCGAGAAACTATGGCTACACCTTC
few,TRBV10-3,TRBJ2-3,TRBD2,CAISGTSGNKYF,TGTGCCATCAGTGGGACTAGCGGGAATAAGTATTTT
-,TRBV21-1,TRBJ1-2,-,CASSTGQAANYGYTF,TGTGCCAGCAGCACCGGACAGGCCGCTAACTATGGCTACACCTTC
few,TRBV5-5,TRBJ1-5,-,CASSLEGGTQHF,TGTGCCAGCAGCTTGGAGGGCGGAACCCAGCATTTT
-,TRBV7-2,TRBJ2-7,-,CASSPRDLDPYEQYF,TGTGCCAGCAGCCCGCGGGACTTAGACCCCTACGAGCAGTACTTC
-,TRBV6-1,TRBJ2-6,-,CASSEERQTSGANVLTF,TGTGCCAGCAGTGAAGAGAGACAGACCTCTGGGGCCAACGTCCTGACTTTC
-,TRBV5-6,TRBJ1-2,-,CASSNGGYGYTF,TGTGCCAGCAGCAACGGGGGCTATGGCTACACCTTC
-,TRBV7-9,TRBJ2-1,-,CASSFFQGYNEQFF,TGTGCCAGCAGCTTCTTTCAGGGGTACAATGAGCAGTTCTTC
-,TRBV10-3,TRBJ2-3,-,CAIRGTDTRYF,TGTGCCATCAGGGGAACAGATACGCGGTATTTT
few,TRBV7-2,TRBJ1-4,-,CASSSTREKLFF,TGTGCCAGCAGCTCGACACGGGAAAAACTGTTTTTT
-,TRBV6-2/TRBV6-3,TRBJ2-3,-,CASTRDSLDTQYF,TGTGCCAGCACCCGGGACTCTTTAGATACGCAGTATTTT
-,TRBV6-2/TRBV6-3,TRBJ1-2,-,CAAQGLGHYGYTF,TGTGCCGCCCAGGGATTAGGGCACTATGGCTACACCTTC
-,TRBV4-3,TRBJ2-2,-,CASSRTISGTGELFF,TGCGCCAGCAGCCGGACTATCTCCGGCACCGGGGAGCTGTTTTTT
-,TRBV7-9,TRBJ1-4,TRBD1,CASSLRDRGRSNEKLFF,TGTGCCAGCAGCTTACGGGACAGGGGGCGATCTAATGAAAAACTGTTTTTT
-,TRBV7-2,TRBJ2-7,TRBD1,CAGSLGDRSYEQYF,TGTGCCGGCAGCTTGGGGGACAGGTCCTACGAGCAGTACTTC
-,TRBV18,TRBJ2-5,TRBD2,CASSPVPSGQETQYF,TGTGCCAGCTCACCAGTCCCTAGCGGCCAAGAGACCCAGTACTTC
-,TRBV5-1,TRBJ2-1,TRBD2,CASSWSSGNYEQFF,TGCGCCAGCAGCTGGAGCAGCGGGAACTACGAGCAGTTCTTC